The source of this T cell receptor beta chain is a study of cytomegalovirus exposure and HLA in healthy donors. Whole-study findings and limits: Rarity marked most TCR sequences, yet some public TCRs occurred in many donors.

Primers for the PCR totalled 60 Vbeta and 13 Jbeta. The protocol was immunoSEQ multiplex PCR, while the TCRdb copy is restricted to in-frame clones and leaves out a portion. The sample holds about 180,000 clones, 84% seen once. Of note for this clone: Its antigen is unknown.

This receptor was obtained from a boy aged 2 to 10 in good health and CMV-seronegative. The source material was PBMCs.

The CDR3 here is CASRSPGQGSEAFF. The CDR3 coding sequence is TGCGCCAGCAGATCTCCGGGACAGGGGTCTGAAGCTTTCTTT. The rearrangement uses TRBV4-1 and TRBJ1-1, with TRBD1 matching 10 bases. Germline V lookup: CDR1 MGHRA, CDR2 YSYEKL. Losses at the gene ends were 6 bases for V and 6 bases for J; bases not matched to a gene: 7. The length of the CDR3 is 14 residues.